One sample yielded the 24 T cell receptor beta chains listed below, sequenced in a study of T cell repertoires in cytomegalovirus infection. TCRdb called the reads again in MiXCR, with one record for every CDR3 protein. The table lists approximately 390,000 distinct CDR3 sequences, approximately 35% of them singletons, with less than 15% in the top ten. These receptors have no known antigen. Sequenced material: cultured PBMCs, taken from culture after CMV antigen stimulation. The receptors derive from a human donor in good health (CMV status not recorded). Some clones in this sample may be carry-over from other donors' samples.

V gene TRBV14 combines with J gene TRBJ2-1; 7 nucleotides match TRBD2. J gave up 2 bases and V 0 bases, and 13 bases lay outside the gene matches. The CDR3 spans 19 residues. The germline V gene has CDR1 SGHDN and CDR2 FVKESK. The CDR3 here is CASSQDLLGLAATYNEQFF. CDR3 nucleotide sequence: TGTGCCAGCAGCCAAGATCTTCTGGGGCTAGCGGCAACCTACAATGAGCAGTTCTTC.

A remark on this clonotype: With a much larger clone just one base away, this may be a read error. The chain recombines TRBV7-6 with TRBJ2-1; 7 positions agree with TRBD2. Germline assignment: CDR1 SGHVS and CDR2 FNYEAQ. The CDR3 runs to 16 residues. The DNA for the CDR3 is TGTGCCAGCAGCTTAACCGGACTAGTAGGCTACAGTGAGCAGTTCTTC. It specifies CASSLTGLVGYSEQFF.

The CDR3 region has the DNA TGTGCCAGCAGCTTCGGACAGGACTCCTACGAGCAGTACGTC. Residues: CASSFGQDSYEQYV. The chain joins TRBV7-2 to TRBJ2-7; 7 bases line up with TRBD1. Germline CDR1 SGHTA, CDR2 FQGNSA. The CDR3 is 14 residues long. Losses at the gene ends were 3 bases for V and 0 bases for J; bases not matched to a gene: 2.

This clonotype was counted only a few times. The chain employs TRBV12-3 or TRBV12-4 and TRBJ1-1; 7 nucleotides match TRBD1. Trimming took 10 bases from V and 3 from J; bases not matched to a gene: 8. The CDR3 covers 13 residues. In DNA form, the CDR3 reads TGTGCCACCAGACAGGGTGGGTACACTGAAGCTTTCTTT. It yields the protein CATRQGGYTEAFF.

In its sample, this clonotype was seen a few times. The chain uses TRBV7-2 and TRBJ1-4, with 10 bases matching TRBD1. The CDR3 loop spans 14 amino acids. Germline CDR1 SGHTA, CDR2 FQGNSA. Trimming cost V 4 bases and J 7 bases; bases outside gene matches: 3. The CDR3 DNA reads TGTGCCAGCAGCTCGGACAGGGGGGGTGAAAAACTGTTTTTT. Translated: CASSSDRGGEKLFF. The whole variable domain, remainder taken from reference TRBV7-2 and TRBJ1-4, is GAGVSQSPSNKVTEKGKDVELRCDPISGHTALYWYRQSLGQGLEFLIYFQGNSAPDKSGLPSDRFSAERTGGSVSTLTIQRTQQEDSAVYLCASSSDRGGEKLFFGSGTQLSVL.

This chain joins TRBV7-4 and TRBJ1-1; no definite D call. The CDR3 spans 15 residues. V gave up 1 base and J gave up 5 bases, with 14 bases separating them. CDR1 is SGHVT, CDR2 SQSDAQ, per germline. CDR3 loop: CASSLDVLLGTEAFF. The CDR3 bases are TGTGCCAGCAGCTTAGACGTTCTCCTGGGGACTGAAGCTTTCTTT.

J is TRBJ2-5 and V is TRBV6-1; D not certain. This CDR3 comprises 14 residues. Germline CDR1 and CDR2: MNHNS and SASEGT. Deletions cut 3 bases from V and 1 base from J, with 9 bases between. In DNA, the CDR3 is TGTGCCAGCAGTGATACGCAGCCCCAAGAGACCCAGTACTTC. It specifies CASSDTQPQETQYF.

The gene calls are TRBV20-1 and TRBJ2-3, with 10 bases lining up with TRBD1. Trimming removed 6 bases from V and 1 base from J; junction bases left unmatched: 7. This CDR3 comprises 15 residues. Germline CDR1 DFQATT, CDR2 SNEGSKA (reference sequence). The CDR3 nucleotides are TGCAGTGCGGAGGGGACAGGGGCTGGCACAGATACGCAGTATTTT. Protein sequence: CSAEGTGAGTDTQYF.

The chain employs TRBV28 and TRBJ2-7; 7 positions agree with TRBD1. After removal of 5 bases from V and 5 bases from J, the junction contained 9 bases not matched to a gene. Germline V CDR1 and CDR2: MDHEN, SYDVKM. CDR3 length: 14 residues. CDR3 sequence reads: CASSLGFTGDEQYF. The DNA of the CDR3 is TGTGCCAGCAGTCTAGGTTTTACAGGGGACGAGCAGTACTTC. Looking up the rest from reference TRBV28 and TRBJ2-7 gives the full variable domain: DVKVTQSSRYLVKRTGEKVFLECVQDMDHENMFWYRQDPGLGLRLIYFSYDVKMKEKGDIPEGYSVSREKKERFSLILESASTNQTSMYLCASSLGFTGDEQYFGPGTRLTVT.

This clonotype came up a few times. As DNA, the CDR3 is TGTGCCAGCAGCCCGGGGACCGCGGGGAACTATGGCTACACCTTC. This translates into CASSPGTAGNYGYTF. This chain joins TRBV28 and TRBJ1-2; D is perhaps TRBD1 (5 bases). The CDR3 contains 15 residues. Trimming took 6 bases from V and 2 from J, leaving 16 bases between them. CDR1 and CDR2 from the germline V gene are MDHEN and SYDVKM.

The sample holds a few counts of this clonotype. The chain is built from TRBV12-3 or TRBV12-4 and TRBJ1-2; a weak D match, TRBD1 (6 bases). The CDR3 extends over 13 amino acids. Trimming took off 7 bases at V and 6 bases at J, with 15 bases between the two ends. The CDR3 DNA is TGTGCCAGCACCCCCCCAGGGGTTGATGGCTACACCTTC. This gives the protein CASTPPGVDGYTF.

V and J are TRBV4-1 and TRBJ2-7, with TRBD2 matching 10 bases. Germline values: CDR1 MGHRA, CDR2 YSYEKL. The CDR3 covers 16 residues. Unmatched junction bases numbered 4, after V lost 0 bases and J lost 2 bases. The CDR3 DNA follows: TGCGCCAGCAGCCAAGAGGCTAGCGGGAGTCCCTACGAGCAGTACTTC. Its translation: CASSQEASGSPYEQYF.

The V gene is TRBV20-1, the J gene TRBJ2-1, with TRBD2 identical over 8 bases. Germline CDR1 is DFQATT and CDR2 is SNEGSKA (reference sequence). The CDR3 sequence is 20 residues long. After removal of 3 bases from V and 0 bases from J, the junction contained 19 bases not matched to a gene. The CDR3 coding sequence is TGCAGTGCTAGGGATAGACTAGCGAGAGGTTGGACTAACTCCTACAATGAGCAGTTCTTC. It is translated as CSARDRLARGWTNSYNEQFF.

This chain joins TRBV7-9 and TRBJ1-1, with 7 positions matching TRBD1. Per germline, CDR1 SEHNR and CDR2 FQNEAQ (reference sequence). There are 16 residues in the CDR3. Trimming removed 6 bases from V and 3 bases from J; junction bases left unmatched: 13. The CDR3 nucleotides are TGTGCCAGCAGTCCAAAACCAGGGGGAAAGGACACTGAAGCTTTCTTT. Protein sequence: CASSPKPGGKDTEAFF. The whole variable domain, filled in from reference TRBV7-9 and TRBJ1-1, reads DTGVSQNPRHKITKRGQNVTFRCDPISEHNRLYWYRQTLGQGPEFLTYFQNEAQLEKSRLLSDRFSAERPKGSFSTLEIQRTEQGDSAMYLCASSPKPGGKDTEAFFGQGTRLTVV.

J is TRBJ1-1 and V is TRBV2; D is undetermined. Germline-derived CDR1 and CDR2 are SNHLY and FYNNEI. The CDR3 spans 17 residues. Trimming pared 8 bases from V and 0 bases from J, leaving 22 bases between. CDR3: CASATRAGLSLNTEAFF. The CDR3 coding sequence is TGTGCCAGCGCGACGAGGGCAGGCCTTTCGCTGAACACTGAAGCTTTCTTT.

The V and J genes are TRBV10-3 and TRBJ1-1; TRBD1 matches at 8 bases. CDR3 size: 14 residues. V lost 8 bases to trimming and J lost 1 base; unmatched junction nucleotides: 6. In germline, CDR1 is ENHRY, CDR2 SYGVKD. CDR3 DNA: TGTGCCATCTCGTCCACAGGGGGGAACACTGAAGCTTTCTTT. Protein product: CAISSTGGNTEAFF.

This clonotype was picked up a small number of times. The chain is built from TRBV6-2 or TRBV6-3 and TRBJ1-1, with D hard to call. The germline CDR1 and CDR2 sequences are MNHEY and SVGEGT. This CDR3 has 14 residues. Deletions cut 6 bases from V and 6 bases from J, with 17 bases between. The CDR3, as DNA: TGTGCCAGCAGGACGATCACCACGGGATCTGAAGCTTTCTTT. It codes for CASRTITTGSEAFF.

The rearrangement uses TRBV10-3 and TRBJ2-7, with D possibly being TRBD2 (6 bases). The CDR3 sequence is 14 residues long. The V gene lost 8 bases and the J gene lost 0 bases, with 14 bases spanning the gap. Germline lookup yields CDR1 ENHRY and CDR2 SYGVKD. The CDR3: CAIGGGTDSYEQYF. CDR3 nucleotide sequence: TGTGCCATCGGAGGAGGGACGGACTCCTACGAGCAGTACTTC.

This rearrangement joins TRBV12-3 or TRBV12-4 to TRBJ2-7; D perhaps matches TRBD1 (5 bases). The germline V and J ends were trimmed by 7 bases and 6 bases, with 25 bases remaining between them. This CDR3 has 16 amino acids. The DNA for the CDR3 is TGTGCCAGCATCCAGGGTGCTAGTGGGTCTGCTCGCGAGCAGTACTTC. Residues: CASIQGASGSAREQYF.

CDR3 sequence: CASSLAQGLGNEKLFF. The CDR3 bases are TGTGCCAGCAGTTTAGCTCAGGGTTTGGGGAATGAAAAACTGTTTTTT. J is TRBJ1-4 and V is TRBV12-3 or TRBV12-4, with D possibly matching TRBD1 (5 bases). Deletions cut 0 bases from V and 5 bases from J, with 13 bases between. This CDR3 region has 16 residues.

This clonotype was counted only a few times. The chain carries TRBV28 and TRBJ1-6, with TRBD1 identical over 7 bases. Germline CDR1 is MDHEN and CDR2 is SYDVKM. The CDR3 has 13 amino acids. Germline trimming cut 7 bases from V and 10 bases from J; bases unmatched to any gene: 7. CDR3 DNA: TGTGCCAGCAAGAGGACAGGAAGCTCACCCCTCCACTTT. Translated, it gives CASKRTGSSPLHF.

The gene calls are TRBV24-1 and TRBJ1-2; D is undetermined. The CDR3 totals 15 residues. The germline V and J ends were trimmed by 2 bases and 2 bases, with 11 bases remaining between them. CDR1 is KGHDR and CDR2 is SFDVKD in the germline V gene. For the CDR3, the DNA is TGTGCCACCAGTGATTCCCGGGCAGGAAACTATGGCTACACCTTC. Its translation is CATSDSRAGNYGYTF.

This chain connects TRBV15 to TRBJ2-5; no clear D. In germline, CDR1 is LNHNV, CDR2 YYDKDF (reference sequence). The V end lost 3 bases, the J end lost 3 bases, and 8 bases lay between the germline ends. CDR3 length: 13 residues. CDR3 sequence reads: CATSRDHKETQYF. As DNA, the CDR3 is TGTGCCACCAGCAGGGACCACAAAGAGACCCAGTACTTC.

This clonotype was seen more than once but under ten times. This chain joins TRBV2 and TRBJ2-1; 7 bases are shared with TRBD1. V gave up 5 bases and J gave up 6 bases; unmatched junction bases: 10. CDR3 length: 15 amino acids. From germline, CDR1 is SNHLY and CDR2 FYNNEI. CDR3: CASSPLRGQGNEQFF. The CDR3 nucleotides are TGTGCCAGCAGTCCCCTAAGGGGGCAGGGCAATGAGCAGTTCTTC.